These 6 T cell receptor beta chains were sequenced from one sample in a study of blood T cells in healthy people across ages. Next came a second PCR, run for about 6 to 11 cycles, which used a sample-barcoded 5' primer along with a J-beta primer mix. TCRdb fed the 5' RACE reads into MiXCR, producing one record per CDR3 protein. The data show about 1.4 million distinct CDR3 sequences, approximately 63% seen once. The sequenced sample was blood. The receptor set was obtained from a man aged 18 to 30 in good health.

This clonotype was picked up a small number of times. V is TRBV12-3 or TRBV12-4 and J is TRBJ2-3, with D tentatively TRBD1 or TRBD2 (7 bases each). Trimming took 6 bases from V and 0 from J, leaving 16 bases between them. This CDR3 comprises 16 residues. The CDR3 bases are TGTGCCAGCAGCCCTAGACAGGGACTAAGCACAGATACGCAGTATTTT. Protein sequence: CASSPRQGLSTDTQYF.

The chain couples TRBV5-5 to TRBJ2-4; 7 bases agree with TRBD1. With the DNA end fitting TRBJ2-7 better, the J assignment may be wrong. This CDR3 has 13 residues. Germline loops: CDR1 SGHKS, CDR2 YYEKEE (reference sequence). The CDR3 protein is CASTRQGRDEQYF. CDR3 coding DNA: TGTGCCAGCACTCGACAGGGTAGGGACGAGCAGTACTTC.

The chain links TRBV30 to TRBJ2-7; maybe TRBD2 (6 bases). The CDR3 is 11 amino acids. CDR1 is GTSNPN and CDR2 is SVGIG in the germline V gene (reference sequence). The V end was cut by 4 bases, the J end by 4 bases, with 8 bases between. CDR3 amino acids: CAWIGGYEQYF. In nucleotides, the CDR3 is TGTGCCTGGATAGGAGGGTACGAGCAGTACTTC.

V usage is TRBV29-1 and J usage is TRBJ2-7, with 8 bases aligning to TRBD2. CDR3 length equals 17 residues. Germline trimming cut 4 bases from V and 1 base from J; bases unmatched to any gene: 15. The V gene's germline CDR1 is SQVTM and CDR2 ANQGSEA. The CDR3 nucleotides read TGCAGCGTTGCCGGCCAAAGCGGGAGAAAGGGGTCCTACGAGCAGTACTTC. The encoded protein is CSVAGQSGRKGSYEQYF.

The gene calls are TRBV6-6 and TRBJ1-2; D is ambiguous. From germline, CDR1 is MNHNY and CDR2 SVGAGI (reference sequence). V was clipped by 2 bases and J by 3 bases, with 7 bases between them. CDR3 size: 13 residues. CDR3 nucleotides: TGTGCCAGCAGTTACGAGGAATACTATGGCTACACCTTC. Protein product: CASSYEEYYGYTF.

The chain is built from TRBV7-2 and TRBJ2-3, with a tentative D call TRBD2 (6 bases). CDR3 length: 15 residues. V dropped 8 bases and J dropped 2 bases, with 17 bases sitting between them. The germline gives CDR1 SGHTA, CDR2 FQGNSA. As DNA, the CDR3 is TGTGCCAGCTACCCTTCGTGGGGGGTCACAGATACGCAGTATTTT. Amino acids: CASYPSWGVTDTQYF. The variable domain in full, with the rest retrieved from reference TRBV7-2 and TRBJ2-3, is GAGVSQSPSNKVTEKGKDVELRCDPISGHTALYWYRQSLGQGLEFLIYFQGNSAPDKSGLPSDRFSAERTGGSVSTLTIQRTQQEDSAVYLCASYPSWGVTDTQYFGPGTRLTVL.